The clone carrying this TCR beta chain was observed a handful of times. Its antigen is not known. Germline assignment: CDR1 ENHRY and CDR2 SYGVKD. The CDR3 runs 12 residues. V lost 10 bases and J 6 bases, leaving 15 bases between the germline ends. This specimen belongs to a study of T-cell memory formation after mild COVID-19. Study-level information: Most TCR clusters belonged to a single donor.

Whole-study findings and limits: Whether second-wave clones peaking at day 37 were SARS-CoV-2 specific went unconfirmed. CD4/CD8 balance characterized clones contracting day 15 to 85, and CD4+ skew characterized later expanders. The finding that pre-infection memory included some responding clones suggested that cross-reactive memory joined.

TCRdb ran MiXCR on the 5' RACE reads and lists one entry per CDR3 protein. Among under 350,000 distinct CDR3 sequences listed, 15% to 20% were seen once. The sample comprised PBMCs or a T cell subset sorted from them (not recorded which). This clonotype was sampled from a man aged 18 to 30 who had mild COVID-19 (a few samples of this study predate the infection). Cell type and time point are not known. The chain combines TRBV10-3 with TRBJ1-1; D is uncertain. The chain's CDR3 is CATMDVWAEAFF. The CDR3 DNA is TGTGCCACCATGGACGTGTGGGCTGAAGCTTTCTTT.